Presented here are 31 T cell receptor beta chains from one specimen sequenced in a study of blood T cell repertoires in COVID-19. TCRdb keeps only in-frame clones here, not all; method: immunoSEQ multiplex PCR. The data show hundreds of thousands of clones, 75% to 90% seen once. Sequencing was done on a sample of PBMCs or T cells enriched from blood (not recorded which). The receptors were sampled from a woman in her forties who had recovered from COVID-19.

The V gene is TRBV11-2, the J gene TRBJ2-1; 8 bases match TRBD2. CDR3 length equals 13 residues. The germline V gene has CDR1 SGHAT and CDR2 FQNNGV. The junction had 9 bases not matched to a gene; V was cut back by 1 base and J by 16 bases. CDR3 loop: CASSLAPISGIFF. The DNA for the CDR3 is TGTGCCAGCAGCTTAGCTCCGATTAGCGGGATCTTCTTC.

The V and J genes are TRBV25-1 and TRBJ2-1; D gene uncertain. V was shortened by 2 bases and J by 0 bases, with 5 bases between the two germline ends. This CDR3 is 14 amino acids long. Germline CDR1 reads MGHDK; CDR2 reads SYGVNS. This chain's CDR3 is CASSERYSYNEQFF. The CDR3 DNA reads TGTGCCAGCAGTGAACGCTACTCCTACAATGAGCAGTTCTTC. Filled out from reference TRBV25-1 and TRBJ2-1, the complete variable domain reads EADIYQTPRYLVIGTGKKITLECSQTMGHDKMYWYQQDPGMELHLIHYSYGVNSTEKGDLSSESTVSRIRTEHFPLTLESARPSHTSQYLCASSERYSYNEQFFGPGTRLTVL.

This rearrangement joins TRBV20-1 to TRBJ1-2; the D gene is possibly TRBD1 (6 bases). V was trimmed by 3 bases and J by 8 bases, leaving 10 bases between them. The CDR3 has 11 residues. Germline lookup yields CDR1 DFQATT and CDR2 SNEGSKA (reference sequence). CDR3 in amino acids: CSARGAQGYTF. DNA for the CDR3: TGCAGTGCTAGGGGGGCGCAGGGCTACACCTTC.

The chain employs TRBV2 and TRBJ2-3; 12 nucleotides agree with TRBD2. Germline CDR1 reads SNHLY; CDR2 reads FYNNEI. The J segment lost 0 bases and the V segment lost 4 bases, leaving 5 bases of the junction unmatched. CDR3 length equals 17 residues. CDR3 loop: CASSVASGGASTDTQYF. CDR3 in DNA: TGTGCCAGCAGTGTGGCTAGCGGGGGGGCTAGCACAGATACGCAGTATTTT.

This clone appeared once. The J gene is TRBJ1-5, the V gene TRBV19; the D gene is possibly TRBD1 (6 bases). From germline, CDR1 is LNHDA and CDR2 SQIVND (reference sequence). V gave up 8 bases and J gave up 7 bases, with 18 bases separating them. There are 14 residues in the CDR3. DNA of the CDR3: TGTGCCAGTCTGGAACAGGGAAGTTACCAGCCCCAGCATTTT. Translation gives CASLEQGSYQPQHF.

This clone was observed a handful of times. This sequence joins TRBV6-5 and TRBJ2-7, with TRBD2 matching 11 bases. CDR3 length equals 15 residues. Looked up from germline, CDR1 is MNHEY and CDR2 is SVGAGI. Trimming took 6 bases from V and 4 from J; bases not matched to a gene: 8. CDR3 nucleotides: TGTGCCAGCAGGAGAGGGACTAGCGGAGCATACGAGCAGTACTTC. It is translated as CASRRGTSGAYEQYF.

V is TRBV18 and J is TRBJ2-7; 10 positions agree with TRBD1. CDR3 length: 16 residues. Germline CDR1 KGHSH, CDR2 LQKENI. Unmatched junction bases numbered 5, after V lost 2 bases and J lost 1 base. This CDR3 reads CASSPSRQGASYEQYF. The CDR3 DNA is TGTGCCAGCTCACCATCCCGACAGGGGGCGTCCTACGAGCAGTACTTC.

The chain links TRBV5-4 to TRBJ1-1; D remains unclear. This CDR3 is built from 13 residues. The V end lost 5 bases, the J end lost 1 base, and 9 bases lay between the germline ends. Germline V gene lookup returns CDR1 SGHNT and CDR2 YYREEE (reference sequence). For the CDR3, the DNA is TGTGCCAGCAGTCAACAGACGAACACTGAAGCTTTCTTT. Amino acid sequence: CASSQQTNTEAFF.

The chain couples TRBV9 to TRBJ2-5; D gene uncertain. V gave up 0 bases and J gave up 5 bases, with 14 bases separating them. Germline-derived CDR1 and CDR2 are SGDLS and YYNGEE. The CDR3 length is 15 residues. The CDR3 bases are TGTGCCAGCAGCGTAGCTAGTGGGTCTGGGGAGACCCAGTACTTC. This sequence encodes CASSVASGSGETQYF.

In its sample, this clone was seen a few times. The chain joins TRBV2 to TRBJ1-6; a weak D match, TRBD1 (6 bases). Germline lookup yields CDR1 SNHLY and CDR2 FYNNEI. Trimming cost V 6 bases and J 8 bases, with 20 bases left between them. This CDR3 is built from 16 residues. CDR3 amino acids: CASRTFRGRGDSPLHF. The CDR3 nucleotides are TGTGCCAGCAGGACCTTTAGGGGGAGAGGAGATTCACCCCTCCACTTT.

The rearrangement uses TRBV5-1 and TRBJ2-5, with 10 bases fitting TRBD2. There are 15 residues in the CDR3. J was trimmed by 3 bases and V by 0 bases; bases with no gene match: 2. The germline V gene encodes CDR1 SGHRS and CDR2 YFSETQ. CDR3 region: CASSLELAGKETQYF. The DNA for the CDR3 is TGCGCCAGCAGCTTGGAACTAGCGGGGAAAGAGACCCAGTACTTC.

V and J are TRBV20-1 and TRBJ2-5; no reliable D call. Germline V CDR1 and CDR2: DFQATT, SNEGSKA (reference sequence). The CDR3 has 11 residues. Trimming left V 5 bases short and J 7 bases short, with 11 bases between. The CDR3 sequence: CSAQEEGTQYF. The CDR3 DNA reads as TGCAGTGCTCAAGAGGAAGGGACCCAGTACTTC.

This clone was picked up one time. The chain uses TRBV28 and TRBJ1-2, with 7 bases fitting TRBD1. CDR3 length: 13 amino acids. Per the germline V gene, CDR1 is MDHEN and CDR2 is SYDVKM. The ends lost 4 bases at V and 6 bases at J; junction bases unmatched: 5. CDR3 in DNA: TGTGCCAGCAGTTCGGGACAGAGAGATGGCTACACCTTC. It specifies CASSSGQRDGYTF.

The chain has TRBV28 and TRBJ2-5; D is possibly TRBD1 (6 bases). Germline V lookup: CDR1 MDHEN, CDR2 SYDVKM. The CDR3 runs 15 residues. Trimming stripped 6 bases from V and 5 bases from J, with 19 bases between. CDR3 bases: TGTGCCAGCAGCGTCGCCGGGACCAGGGGCGAGACCCAGTACTTC. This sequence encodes CASSVAGTRGETQYF.

The CDR3 reads CATLRTGSGYTF. CDR3 DNA: TGTGCCACCCTGAGGACAGGCAGTGGCTACACCTTC. The chain joins TRBV6-5 to TRBJ1-2; TRBD1 matches 7 bases. CDR3 length: 12 residues. The V gene's germline CDR1 is MNHEY and CDR2 SVGAGI. Losses at the gene ends were 10 bases for V and 7 bases for J; bases not matched to a gene: 9.

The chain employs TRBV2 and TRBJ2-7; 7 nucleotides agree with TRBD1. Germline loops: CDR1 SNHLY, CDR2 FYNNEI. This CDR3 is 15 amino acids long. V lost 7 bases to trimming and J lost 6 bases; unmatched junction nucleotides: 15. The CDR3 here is CASKAGQEGTVEQYF. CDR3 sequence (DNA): TGTGCCAGCAAAGCAGGACAGGAAGGGACGGTCGAGCAGTACTTC.

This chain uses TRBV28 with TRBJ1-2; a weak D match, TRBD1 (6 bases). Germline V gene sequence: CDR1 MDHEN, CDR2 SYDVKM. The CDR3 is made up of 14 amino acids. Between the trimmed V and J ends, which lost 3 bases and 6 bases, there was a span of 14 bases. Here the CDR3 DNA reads TGTGCCAGCAGTTTGAACAGGGAAACTAATGGCTACACCTTC. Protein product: CASSLNRETNGYTF.

Here the CDR3 reads CASSPGGFLAGALYNEQFF. Written as DNA, the CDR3 is TGTGCCAGTAGTCCTGGGGGGTTCTTAGCGGGAGCCCTTTACAATGAGCAGTTCTTC. The rearrangement joins TRBV19 to TRBJ2-1, with TRBD2 identical over 9 bases. Per the germline V gene, CDR1 is LNHDA and CDR2 is SQIVND (reference sequence). The CDR3 runs 19 residues. Germline trimming cut 5 bases from V and 4 bases from J; bases unmatched to any gene: 18.

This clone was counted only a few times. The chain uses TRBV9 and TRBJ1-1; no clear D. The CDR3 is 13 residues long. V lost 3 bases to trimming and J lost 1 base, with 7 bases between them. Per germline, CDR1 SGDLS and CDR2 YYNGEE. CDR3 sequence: CASSETPNTEAFF. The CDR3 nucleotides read TGTGCCAGCAGCGAGACACCGAACACTGAAGCTTTCTTT.

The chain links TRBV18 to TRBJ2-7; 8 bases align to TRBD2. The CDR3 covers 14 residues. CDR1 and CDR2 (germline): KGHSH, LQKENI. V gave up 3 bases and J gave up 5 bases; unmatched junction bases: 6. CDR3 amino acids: CASSPKTSANEQYF. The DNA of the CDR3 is TGTGCCAGCTCACCGAAGACTAGCGCGAACGAGCAGTACTTC.

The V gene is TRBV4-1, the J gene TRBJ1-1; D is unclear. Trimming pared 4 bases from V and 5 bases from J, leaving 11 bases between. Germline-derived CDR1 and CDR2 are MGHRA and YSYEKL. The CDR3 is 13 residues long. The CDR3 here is CASSPFTETEAFF. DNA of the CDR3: TGCGCCAGCAGCCCCTTCACAGAGACTGAAGCTTTCTTT.

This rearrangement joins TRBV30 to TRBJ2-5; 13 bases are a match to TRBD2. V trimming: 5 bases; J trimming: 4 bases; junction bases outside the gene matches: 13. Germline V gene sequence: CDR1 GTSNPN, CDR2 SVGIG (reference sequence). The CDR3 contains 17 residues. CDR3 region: CAWDTSGGAVSPETQYF. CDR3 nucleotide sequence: TGTGCCTGGGACACTAGCGGGGGGGCTGTTTCCCCAGAGACCCAGTACTTC.

The CDR3 spells CASSRQGSNTEAFF. The CDR3 DNA reads as TGTGCCAGCAGCCGACAGGGGTCGAACACTGAAGCTTTCTTT. The chain combines TRBV3-1 (or the pseudogene TRBV3-2) with TRBJ1-1; the match to TRBD1 covers 8 bases. The CDR3 sequence is 14 residues long. The ends lost 4 bases at V and 1 base at J; junction bases unmatched: 2. The germline gives CDR1 LGHDT, CDR2 YNNKEL (reference sequence).

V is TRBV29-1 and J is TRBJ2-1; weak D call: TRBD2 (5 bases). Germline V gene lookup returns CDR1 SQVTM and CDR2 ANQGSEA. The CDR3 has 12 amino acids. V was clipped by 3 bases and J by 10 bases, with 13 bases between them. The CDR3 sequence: CSVDGLAREQFF. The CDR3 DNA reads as TGCAGCGTTGACGGCCTAGCTAGAGAGCAGTTCTTC.

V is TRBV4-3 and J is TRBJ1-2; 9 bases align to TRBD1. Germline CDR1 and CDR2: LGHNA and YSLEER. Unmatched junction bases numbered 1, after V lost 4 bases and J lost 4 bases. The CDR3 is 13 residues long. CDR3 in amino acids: CASSRDRAYGYTF. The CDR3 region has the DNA TGCGCCAGCAGCCGGGACAGGGCCTATGGCTACACCTTC.

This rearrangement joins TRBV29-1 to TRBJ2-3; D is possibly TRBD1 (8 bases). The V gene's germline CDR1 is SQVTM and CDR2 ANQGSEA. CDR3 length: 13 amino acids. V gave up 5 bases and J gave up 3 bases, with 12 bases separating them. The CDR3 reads CSVSQGGTDTQYF. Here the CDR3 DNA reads TGCAGCGTTTCACAGGGGGGGACAGATACGCAGTATTTT.

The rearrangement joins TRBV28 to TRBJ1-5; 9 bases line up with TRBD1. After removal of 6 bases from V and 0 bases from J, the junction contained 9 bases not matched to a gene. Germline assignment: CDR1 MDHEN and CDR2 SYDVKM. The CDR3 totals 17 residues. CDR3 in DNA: TGTGCCAGCAGAGGAGGGACAGGGTCTTATAGCAATCAGCCCCAGCATTTT. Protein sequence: CASRGGTGSYSNQPQHF.

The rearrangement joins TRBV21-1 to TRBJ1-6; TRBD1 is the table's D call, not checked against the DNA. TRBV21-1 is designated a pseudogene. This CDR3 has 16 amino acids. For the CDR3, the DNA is TGTGCCAGCAGCAAAGCGGGGACAGGGAATAATTCACCCCTCCACTTT. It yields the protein CASSKAGTGNNSPLHF.

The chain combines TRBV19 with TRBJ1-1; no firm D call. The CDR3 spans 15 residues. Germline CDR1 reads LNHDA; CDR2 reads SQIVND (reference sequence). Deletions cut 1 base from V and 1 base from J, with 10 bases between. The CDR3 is CASSIAIASNTEAFF. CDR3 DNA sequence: TGTGCCAGTAGTATAGCAATAGCCTCGAACACTGAAGCTTTCTTT.

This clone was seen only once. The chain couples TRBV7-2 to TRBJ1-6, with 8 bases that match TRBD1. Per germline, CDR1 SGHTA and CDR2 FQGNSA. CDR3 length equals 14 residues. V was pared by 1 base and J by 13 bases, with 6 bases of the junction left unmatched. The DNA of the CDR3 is TGTGCCAGCAGCTTAGGAGGTGCAGGGGGCCCCCTCCACTTT. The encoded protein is CASSLGGAGGPLHF.

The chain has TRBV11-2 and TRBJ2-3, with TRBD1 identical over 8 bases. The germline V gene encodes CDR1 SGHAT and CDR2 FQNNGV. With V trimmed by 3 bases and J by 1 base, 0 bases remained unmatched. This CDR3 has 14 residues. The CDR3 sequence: CASSLDRGTDTQYF. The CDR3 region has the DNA TGTGCCAGCAGCTTGGACAGGGGCACAGATACGCAGTATTTT.